This T cell receptor beta chain was sequenced during a study of T-cell reconstitution after alpha-beta-depleted transplantation in children. There are a few counts of this clonotype. Using unique molecular identifiers, the investigators prepared the TCRbeta library. Using its own MiXCR run on the PCR reads, TCRdb lists one record per CDR3 protein. This repertoire shows 300,000 or so distinct CDR3 sequences, approximately 9.6% found once; its top ten account for about 9.4%. V was shortened by 0 bases and J by 2 bases, with 11 bases between the two germline ends. The germline V gene has CDR1 SGHRS and CDR2 YFSETQ. The CDR3 is made up of 15 amino acids.

The receptor was derived from a human donor who donated a stem cell graft to a child with SCID. The J gene is TRBJ2-5, the V gene TRBV5-1, with D perhaps TRBD1 (5 bases). The input for sequencing was PBMCs from the stem cell graft donor, taken from the stem cell graft. The CDR3 spells CASSLADSLQETQYF. DNA for the CDR3: TGCGCCAGCAGCTTGGCCGACAGCTTACAAGAGACCCAGTACTTC.